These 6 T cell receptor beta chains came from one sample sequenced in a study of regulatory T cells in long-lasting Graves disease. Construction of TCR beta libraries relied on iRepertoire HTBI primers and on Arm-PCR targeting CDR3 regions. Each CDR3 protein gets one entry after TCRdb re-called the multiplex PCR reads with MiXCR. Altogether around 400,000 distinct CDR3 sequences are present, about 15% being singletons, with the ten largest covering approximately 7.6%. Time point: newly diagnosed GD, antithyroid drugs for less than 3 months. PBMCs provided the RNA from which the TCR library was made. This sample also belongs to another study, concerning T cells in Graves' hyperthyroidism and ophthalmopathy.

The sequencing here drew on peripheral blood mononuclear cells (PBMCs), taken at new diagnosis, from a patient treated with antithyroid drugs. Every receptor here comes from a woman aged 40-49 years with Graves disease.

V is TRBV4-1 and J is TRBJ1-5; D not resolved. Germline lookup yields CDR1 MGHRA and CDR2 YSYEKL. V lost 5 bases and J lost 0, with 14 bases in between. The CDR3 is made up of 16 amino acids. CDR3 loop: CASSSRQDDSNQPQHF. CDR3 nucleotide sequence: TGCGCCAGCAGCAGCAGGCAGGACGATAGCAATCAGCCCCAGCATTTT.

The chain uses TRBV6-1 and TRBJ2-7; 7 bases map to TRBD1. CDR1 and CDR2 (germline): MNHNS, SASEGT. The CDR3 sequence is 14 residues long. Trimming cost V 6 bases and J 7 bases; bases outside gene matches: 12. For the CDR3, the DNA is TGTGCCAGCAGACCCACGGACAGGCTGGGGGAGCAGTACTTC. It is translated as CASRPTDRLGEQYF.

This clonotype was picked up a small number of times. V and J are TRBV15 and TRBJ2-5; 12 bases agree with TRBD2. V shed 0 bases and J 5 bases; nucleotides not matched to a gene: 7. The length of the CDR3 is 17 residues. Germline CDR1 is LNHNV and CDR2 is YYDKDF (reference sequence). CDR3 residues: CATSREGGLAGMETQYF. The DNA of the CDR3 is TGTGCCACCAGCAGAGAGGGGGGACTAGCGGGTATGGAGACCCAGTACTTC.

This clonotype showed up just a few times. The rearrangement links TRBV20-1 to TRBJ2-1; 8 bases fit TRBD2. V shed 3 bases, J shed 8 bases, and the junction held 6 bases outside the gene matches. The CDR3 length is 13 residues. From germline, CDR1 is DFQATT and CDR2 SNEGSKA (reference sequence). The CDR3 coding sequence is TGCAGTGCTAGGTCGGGGGGGTGGGATGAGCAGTTCTTC. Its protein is CSARSGGWDEQFF.

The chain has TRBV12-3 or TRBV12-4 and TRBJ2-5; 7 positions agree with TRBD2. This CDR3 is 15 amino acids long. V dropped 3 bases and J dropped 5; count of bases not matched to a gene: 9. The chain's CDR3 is CASSFYRDGRETQYF. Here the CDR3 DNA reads TGTGCCAGCAGTTTTTACCGGGACGGGAGGGAGACCCAGTACTTC.

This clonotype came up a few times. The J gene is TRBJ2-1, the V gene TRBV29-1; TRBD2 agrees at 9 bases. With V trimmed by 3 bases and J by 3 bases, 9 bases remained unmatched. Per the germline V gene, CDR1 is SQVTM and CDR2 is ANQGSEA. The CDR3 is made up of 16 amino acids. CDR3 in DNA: TGCAGCGTTGAGACGGAGCTAGCGGGACACTACAATGAGCAGTTCTTC. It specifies CSVETELAGHYNEQFF.